Presented here are 10 T cell receptor beta chains from one specimen sequenced in a study of Ad26.COV2.S vaccination and SARS-CoV-2 variants. Measured with immunoSEQ multiplex PCR; TCRdb has only the in-frame clones, and not every one. Of about 350,000 clones detected, 90% to 95% appear once; the ten largest clones hold roughly 3.9%. The sample was peripheral blood, taken after recovery from COVID-19. The receptor set was obtained from a human donor who had recovered from COVID-19.

V is TRBV3-1 (or the pseudogene TRBV3-2) and J is TRBJ2-7; the D gene is possibly TRBD1 (6 bases). This CDR3 contains 14 residues. V was clipped by 1 base and J by 3 bases, with 10 bases between them. CDR1 LGHDT and CDR2 YNNKEL come from the germline V gene (reference sequence). CDR3 nucleotide sequence: TGTGCCAGCAGCCAAGTGGTACAGGGCTACGAGCAGTACTTC. Translating it yields CASSQVVQGYEQYF.

This chain joins TRBV4-1 and TRBJ2-2, with D maybe TRBD2 (5 bases). With 3 bases removed from V and 2 bases from J, the gap between germline ends came to 13 bases. The CDR3 consists of 16 residues. The germline CDR1 and CDR2 sequences are MGHRA and YSYEKL. The CDR3 DNA follows: TGCGCCAGCAGCCAGGCCCAGCGGACTAACACCGGGGAGCTGTTTTTT. It codes for CASSQAQRTNTGELFF.

The chain links TRBV7-2 to TRBJ2-1; the D gene could be TRBD1 or TRBD2 (5 bases each). V was trimmed by 5 bases and J by 1 base, leaving 12 bases between them. The CDR3 is 15 amino acids. The V gene's germline CDR1 is SGHTA and CDR2 FQGNSA. The CDR3 DNA follows: TGTGCCAGCAGCCCATTCGGGGCTTCCTACAATGAGCAGTTCTTC. Residues: CASSPFGASYNEQFF. Full variable domain (rest looked up from reference TRBV7-2 and TRBJ2-1): GAGVSQSPSNKVTEKGKDVELRCDPISGHTALYWYRQSLGQGLEFLIYFQGNSAPDKSGLPSDRFSAERTGGSVSTLTIQRTQQEDSAVYLCASSPFGASYNEQFFGPGTRLTVL.

V gene TRBV27 combines with J gene TRBJ2-1, with a tentative D call TRBD2 (6 bases). Germline V lookup: CDR1 MNHEY, CDR2 SMNVEV (reference sequence). Trimming shortened V by 4 bases and J by 5 bases, and 21 bases separated the two germline ends. The length of the CDR3 is 17 residues. CDR3 sequence reads: CASSSHPRDRRDNEQFF. The CDR3 DNA sequence: TGTGCCAGCAGTTCCCATCCCCGTGACCGGAGGGACAATGAGCAGTTCTTC.

The genes are TRBV5-1 and TRBJ1-1, with 10 bases matching TRBD1. CDR3 size: 14 residues. The germline V gene has CDR1 SGHRS and CDR2 YFSETQ. With V trimmed by 5 bases and J by 8 bases, 9 bases remained unmatched. Here the CDR3 DNA reads TGCGCCAGCAGGATAGCGGACAGGGGGAAAGAAGCTTTCTTT. It encodes CASRIADRGKEAFF.

The chain carries TRBV7-9 and TRBJ1-2; 9 nucleotides match TRBD1. CDR3 length: 14 amino acids. V gave up 8 bases and J gave up 11 bases; unmatched junction bases: 15. Germline CDR1 SEHNR, CDR2 FQNEAQ (reference sequence). The CDR3 DNA follows: TGTGCCAGCCACAAAGAAGGGACAGGGAAAGGGTACACCTTC. Translated: CASHKEGTGKGYTF. The entire variable domain, with the rest obtained from reference TRBV7-9 and TRBJ1-2, is as follows: DTGVSQNPRHKITKRGQNVTFRCDPISEHNRLYWYRQTLGQGPEFLTYFQNEAQLEKSRLLSDRFSAERPKGSFSTLEIQRTEQGDSAMYLCASHKEGTGKGYTFGSGTRLTVV.

The V call is TRBV4-3, the J call TRBJ2-3; TRBD2 might be the D (5 bases). The CDR3 is 14 residues long. In germline, CDR1 is LGHNA, CDR2 YSLEER. The V and J ends lost 2 bases and 5 bases respectively, with 11 bases between them. As DNA, the CDR3 is TGCGCCAGCAGCCAAAACCTAGGAGGAGATACGCAGTATTTT. The encoded protein is CASSQNLGGDTQYF.

V is TRBV12-3 or TRBV12-4 and J is TRBJ1-1; D remains ambiguous. The CDR3 runs 13 residues. The V end lost 5 bases, the J end lost 0 bases, and 7 bases lay between the germline ends. The CDR3 DNA is TGTGCCAGCAGTCGTGGTTTGAACACTGAAGCTTTCTTT. This sequence encodes CASSRGLNTEAFF.

The chain links TRBV27 to TRBJ2-7; D is unclear. Per the germline V gene, CDR1 is MNHEY and CDR2 is SMNVEV (reference sequence). The CDR3 has 15 amino acids. V shed 6 bases and J shed 0 bases, with 15 bases lying between them. DNA of the CDR3: TGTGCCAGCAGCCAAACCCATGAGAGCTCCTACGAGCAGTACTTC. Protein product: CASSQTHESSYEQYF.

The chain carries TRBV7-9 and TRBJ2-7; no clear D. This CDR3 region has 13 residues. CDR1 and CDR2 from the germline V gene are SEHNR and FQNEAQ (reference sequence). Trimming took 1 base from V and 2 from J, leaving 6 bases between them. CDR3 sequence (DNA): TGTGCCAGCAGCTTAGTTGGAGCCTACGAGCAGTACTTC. Translating it yields CASSLVGAYEQYF.